The 28 T cell receptor beta chains below come from one sample, sequenced in a study of regulatory T cells in long-lasting Graves disease. Arm-PCR of CDR3 regions and iRepertoire HTBI primers were used to build TCR beta libraries. TCRdb recomputed calls from the multiplex PCR reads with MiXCR, one row per CDR3 protein. The table lists approximately 400,000 distinct CDR3 sequences, approximately 16% of them singletons. Described time point: newly diagnosed GD, antithyroid drugs for less than 3 months. There was RNA extracted from PBMCs, and the TCR library was made from it. The data were also submitted as part of a second study, on T cells in Graves' hyperthyroidism and ophthalmopathy.

Material: peripheral blood mononuclear cells (PBMCs), obtained at new diagnosis, from a patient treated with antithyroid drugs. Receptors originate from a woman aged 40 to 50 with Graves disease.

In this sample, this clonotype turned up many times. This chain joins TRBV28 and TRBJ2-7; 12 bases agree with TRBD1. Germline V gene lookup returns CDR1 MDHEN and CDR2 SYDVKM. The CDR3 loop spans 15 amino acids. V gave up 4 bases and J gave up 6 bases; unmatched junction bases: 7. CDR3 nucleotides: TGTGCCAGCAGTTCGCCAGGGACAGGGGGCGCCGAGCAGTACTTC. It codes for CASSSPGTGGAEQYF.

The V and J genes are TRBV28 and TRBJ2-7, with 9 positions matching TRBD1. Germline CDR1 MDHEN, CDR2 SYDVKM. This CDR3 contains 21 residues. V lost 7 bases and J lost 3; bases outside the gene matches: 28. The CDR3 nucleotides read TGTGCCAGCAACCCCCGTTTCGGTGGGGGTCCCGGGACAGGGAGCTTCTACGAGCAGTACTTC. This gives the protein CASNPRFGGGPGTGSFYEQYF.

This clonotype has at least ten counts. The J gene is TRBJ2-7, the V gene TRBV18, with a possible D match to TRBD1 (5 bases). Trimming left V 8 bases short and J 4 bases short, with 9 bases between. The CDR3 length is 11 residues. From germline, CDR1 is KGHSH and CDR2 LQKENI. The CDR3 here is CASSPGYEQYF. CDR3 DNA: TGTGCCAGCAGTCCAGGGTACGAGCAGTACTTC.

This clonotype was seen at least ten times. This chain uses TRBV9 with TRBJ1-2; a possible D gene is TRBD1 (5 bases). This CDR3 is 16 amino acids long. V was cut by 0 bases and J by 4 bases, with 16 bases left in between. Germline V gives CDR1 SGDLS, CDR2 YYNGEE. CDR3 nucleotide sequence: TGTGCCAGCAGCGTAGAAGGGGCCGCATCCTCCTATGGCTACACCTTC. It specifies CASSVEGAASSYGYTF.

J is TRBJ1-3 and V is TRBV4-1; D might be TRBD1 (5 bases). CDR1 is MGHRA and CDR2 is YSYEKL in the germline V gene. The ends were cut back, 3 bases at V and 2 bases at J, with 14 bases in the middle. The CDR3 contains 16 residues. CDR3 DNA: TGCGCCAGCAGCCATCCCGCCAGGGATCCTGGAAACACCATATATTTT. Translating gives CASSHPARDPGNTIYF.

The chain carries TRBV7-9 and TRBJ1-1; 9 bases map to TRBD1. Looked up from germline, CDR1 is SEHNR and CDR2 is FQNEAQ (reference sequence). There are 16 residues in the CDR3. The V and J ends lost 5 bases and 1 base, in that order; junction bases with no gene match: 8. CDR3 amino acids: CASSRDLQGANTEAFF. DNA of the CDR3: TGTGCCAGCAGCCGAGACCTACAGGGGGCGAACACTGAAGCTTTCTTT.

In this sample, this clonotype turned up a few times. One junction end does not reproduce the germline sequence, and a read error may be involved. The chain couples TRBV4-1 to TRBJ2-1; D not certain. Germline V gene lookup returns CDR1 MGHRA and CDR2 YSYEKL. The CDR3 loop spans 13 amino acids. CDR3 loop: CASSQWALNEQLF. Here the CDR3 DNA reads TGCGCCAGCAGCCAGTGGGCCTTGAATGAGCAGCTCTTC.

The sample holds many counts of this clonotype. The V and J genes are TRBV20-1 and TRBJ2-3, with D tentatively TRBD1 or TRBD2 (6 bases each). V shed 3 bases and J shed 6 bases, with 13 bases lying between them. This CDR3 has 13 residues. The germline CDR1 and CDR2 sequences are DFQATT and SNEGSKA (reference sequence). This CDR3 is CSARSGGWDTQYF. The CDR3 nucleotides are TGCAGTGCTAGGTCCGGGGGCTGGGATACGCAGTATTTT.

This sequence joins TRBV5-1 and TRBJ2-3; TRBD1 might be the D (5 bases). The CDR3 runs to 15 residues. The V end was cut by 4 bases, the J end by 4 bases, with 16 bases between. Germline V gene lookup returns CDR1 SGHRS and CDR2 YFSETQ. The CDR3 DNA reads TGCGCCAGCAGCATAAATGGGGCTAGGGCAGATACGCAGTATTTT. Protein: CASSINGARADTQYF.

The chain is built from TRBV20-1 and TRBJ2-2; 10 bases match TRBD2. Unmatched junction bases numbered 10, after V lost 0 bases and J lost 6 bases. Per germline, CDR1 DFQATT and CDR2 SNEGSKA (reference sequence). This CDR3 is 17 amino acids long. This CDR3 is CSARDIASGSIAGELFF. The CDR3 nucleotides are TGCAGTGCTAGAGATATCGCTAGCGGGAGTATTGCCGGGGAGCTGTTTTTT.

This clonotype was counted only a few times. The chain carries TRBV5-4 and TRBJ1-2; possibly TRBD1 for D (5 bases). Germline CDR1 SGHNT, CDR2 YYREEE (reference sequence). The V end was cut by 4 bases, the J end by 0 bases, with 13 bases between. This CDR3 region has 15 residues. CDR3 nucleotide sequence: TGTGCCAGCAGCCCCGGCGGGGGAGCTAACTATGGCTACACCTTC. Its protein product is CASSPGGGANYGYTF.

This clonotype appeared many times. The chain uses TRBV28 and TRBJ2-1, with 10 bases that match TRBD2. Germline-derived CDR1 and CDR2 are MDHEN and SYDVKM. CDR3 length: 15 amino acids. V shed 3 bases, J shed 8 bases, and the junction held 7 bases outside the gene matches. Here the CDR3 DNA reads TGTGCCAGCAGTTTGGCTAGCGGGAGAACAGATGAGCAGTTCTTC. Residues: CASSLASGRTDEQFF. Full variable domain (outside the CDR3, taken from reference TRBV28 and TRBJ2-1): DVKVTQSSRYLVKRTGEKVFLECVQDMDHENMFWYRQDPGLGLRLIYFSYDVKMKEKGDIPEGYSVSREKKERFSLILESASTNQTSMYLCASSLASGRTDEQFFGPGTRLTVL.

This clonotype was counted many times. V and J are TRBV10-3 and TRBJ2-3; a possible D gene is TRBD1 (6 bases). V was pared by 4 bases and J by 0 bases, with 14 bases between. The germline V gene has CDR1 ENHRY and CDR2 SYGVKD. CDR3 length: 16 residues. CDR3 in DNA: TGTGCCATCAGTGGAGCCGGGACAATTAGCACAGATACGCAGTATTTT. Protein product: CAISGAGTISTDTQYF.

About this clonotype itself: It may be a read error: a sequence one base away is much more abundant. Because the CDR3 is missing its conserved closing phenylalanine or tryptophan, this is likely a read error. The chain is built from TRBV6-1 and TRBJ2-5, with 11 nucleotides matching TRBD2. V lost 1 base and J lost 5; bases outside the gene matches: 3. Germline V lookup: CDR1 MNHNS, CDR2 SASEGT. The CDR3 contains 15 residues. The CDR3: CASSEGLAGGETQYL. The CDR3, as DNA: TGTGCCAGCAGTGAAGGGCTAGCGGGAGGTGAGACCCAGTACCTC.

This clonotype occurred many times. The chain recombines TRBV12-3 or TRBV12-4 with TRBJ2-7; D might be TRBD2 (6 bases). CDR3 length: 14 amino acids. The V gene lost 3 bases and the J gene lost 5 bases, with 14 bases spanning the gap. This chain's CDR3 is CASSLYQAGHEQYF. The CDR3 bases are TGTGCCAGCAGTTTGTATCAAGCGGGCCACGAGCAGTACTTC.

V usage is TRBV6-2 or TRBV6-3 and J usage is TRBJ1-6; a weak D match, TRBD1 (5 bases). Germline V gene lookup returns CDR1 MNHEY and CDR2 SVGEGT. The CDR3 spans 14 residues. The V and J ends lost 5 bases and 7 bases respectively, with 12 bases between them. In DNA, the CDR3 is TGTGCCAGCAGTGGGGGGATACGGAATTCACCCCTCCACTTT. Its translation: CASSGGIRNSPLHF.

The chain has TRBV19 and TRBJ2-6, with 8 bases identical to TRBD2. This CDR3 has 19 residues. Germline loops: CDR1 LNHDA, CDR2 SQIVND (reference sequence). The trim removed 10 bases at V and 0 bases at J, leaving 17 bases unmatched. CDR3 bases: TGTGCCACCCGAAGGCGGGGGGCCCCCGCCGACTCTGGGGCCAACGTCCTGACTTTC. Its translation: CATRRRGAPADSGANVLTF.

Concerning this clonotype itself: The junction and the germline gene differ at one end; a read error may be behind it. V gene TRBV6-1 combines with J gene TRBJ2-2; TRBD2 is a possible D gene (5 bases). The CDR3 sequence is 17 residues long. CDR1 and CDR2 from the germline V gene are MNHNS and SASEGT. The CDR3 sequence is CASSPSLDAPNTGELVF. CDR3 coding DNA: TGTGCCAGCAGCCCCTCCTTGGACGCCCCGAACACCGGGGAGCTGGTTTTT.

Only a few counts were recorded for this clonotype. The chain has TRBV29-1 and TRBJ2-1; TRBD1 aligns across 7 bases. The germline V gene has CDR1 SQVTM and CDR2 ANQGSEA. The CDR3 loop spans 14 amino acids. Losses at the gene ends were 4 bases for V and 3 bases for J; bases not matched to a gene: 6. The CDR3: CSVARDSLYNEQFF. The DNA of the CDR3 is TGCAGCGTTGCCCGGGACAGCCTCTACAATGAGCAGTTCTTC.

This clonotype occurred many times. The chain recombines TRBV11-3 with TRBJ2-2, with D maybe TRBD1 (5 bases). The CDR3 spans 14 residues. Trimming took off 2 bases at V and 6 bases at J, with 10 bases between the two ends. The germline CDR1 and CDR2 sequences are SGHNT and YENEEA. This CDR3 is CASSLRGTAGELFF. The CDR3 region has the DNA TGTGCCAGCAGCTTAAGGGGTACGGCCGGGGAGCTGTTTTTT.

The J gene is TRBJ2-2, the V gene TRBV12-3 or TRBV12-4, with D perhaps being TRBD1 or TRBD2 (6 bases each). Trimming cost V 3 bases and J 5 bases, with 10 bases left between them. The CDR3 totals 14 residues. The CDR3 loop is CASSFGGRTGELFF. In DNA, the CDR3 is TGTGCCAGCAGTTTTGGGGGGCGTACCGGGGAGCTGTTTTTT.

A remark on this clonotype: A far larger clone is one base from this, pointing to a likely read error. J is TRBJ1-1 and V is TRBV6-2 or TRBV6-3; the match to TRBD1 covers 10 bases. The length of the CDR3 is 14 residues. The germline CDR1 and CDR2 sequences are MNHEY and SVGEGT. J gave up 8 bases and V 5 bases, and 8 bases lay outside the gene matches. CDR3 sequence: CASSTTGGLLEAFF. DNA for the CDR3: TGTGCCAGCAGTACGACAGGGGGCTTATTGGAAGCTTTCTTT.

This clonotype was recorded many times. The chain uses TRBV11-2 and TRBJ2-5, with 7 bases identical to TRBD2. Germline V gene data show CDR1 as SGHAT and CDR2 as FQNNGV. This CDR3 has 16 residues. V shed 1 base, J shed 1 base, and the junction held 6 bases outside the gene matches. The CDR3 spells CASSLGGGGSQETQYF. For the CDR3, the DNA is TGTGCCAGCAGCTTAGGGGGGGGAGGGAGCCAAGAGACCCAGTACTTC. Filled out from reference TRBV11-2 and TRBJ2-5, the complete variable domain reads EAGVAQSPRYKIIEKRQSVAFWCNPISGHATLYWYQQILGQGPKLLIQFQNNGVVDDSQLPKDRFSAERLKGVDSTLKIQPAKLEDSAVYLCASSLGGGGSQETQYFGPGTRLLVL.

This clonotype has a handful of counts. The rearrangement links TRBV19 to TRBJ2-5; TRBD1 is a possible D gene (6 bases). The V end was cut by 2 bases, the J end by 0 bases, with 19 bases between. Germline V CDR1 and CDR2: LNHDA, SQIVND (reference sequence). The CDR3 has 18 amino acids. The CDR3 DNA follows: TGTGCCAGTAGTATAACCTCGAAGGGGGTAAAAAACCAAGAGACCCAGTACTTC. Residues: CASSITSKGVKNQETQYF.

This clonotype was detected a few times. The chain has TRBV27 and TRBJ2-7, with a possible D match to TRBD1 (5 bases). The V gene lost 6 bases and the J gene lost 7 bases, with 19 bases spanning the gap. The CDR3 totals 14 residues. Germline V gene data show CDR1 as MNHEY and CDR2 as SMNVEV (reference sequence). The CDR3 protein is CASSPQGHGSEQYF. The CDR3 coding sequence is TGTGCCAGCAGCCCACAAGGACACGGTTCTGAGCAGTACTTC.

This clonotype was recorded at least ten times. The V gene is TRBV2, the J gene TRBJ1-5; unclear D gene. Looked up from germline, CDR1 is SNHLY and CDR2 is FYNNEI. Trimming pared 6 bases from V and 7 bases from J, leaving 13 bases between. This CDR3 spans 13 amino acids. The DNA for the CDR3 is TGTGCCAGCAGCCACCCCACGGGACAGCCCCAGCATTTT. This translates into CASSHPTGQPQHF. The full variable domain, rest sourced from reference TRBV2 and TRBJ1-5, is EPEVTQTPSHQVTQMGQEVILRCVPISNHLYFYWYRQILGQKVEFLVSFYNNEISEKSEIFDDQFSVERPDGSNFTLKIRSTKLEDSAMYFCASSHPTGQPQHFGDGTRLSIL.

There are a few counts of this clonotype. V usage is TRBV27 and J usage is TRBJ2-7; 8 bases fit TRBD2. J gave up 2 bases and V 7 bases, and 10 bases lay outside the gene matches. Germline assignment: CDR1 MNHEY and CDR2 SMNVEV (reference sequence). The CDR3 totals 15 residues. CDR3 sequence reads: CASTWAGGPAYEQYF. CDR3 nucleotides: TGTGCCAGCACTTGGGCGGGAGGACCCGCCTACGAGCAGTACTTC.

Many counts were recorded for this clonotype. The gene calls are TRBV7-9 and TRBJ2-2; 7 bases are a match to TRBD2. CDR1 SEHNR and CDR2 FQNEAQ come from the germline V gene (reference sequence). The trim removed 1 base at V and 3 bases at J, leaving 5 bases unmatched. The CDR3 totals 16 residues. The CDR3 loop is CASSLVVREDTGELFF. CDR3 coding DNA: TGTGCCAGCAGCTTAGTAGTTCGGGAGGACACCGGGGAGCTGTTTTTT.